This entry describes one TCR beta chain. CDR1 and CDR2 (germline): SGHTA, FQGNSA. The CDR3 runs to 14 residues. The sample comes from a study of T cell clusters in autoimmune cytopenias. TRB rearrangements were amplified by touch-down multiplex PCR with mixed TRB-A/B primers. Each CDR3 protein gets one entry in TCRdb, which reprocessed the multiplex PCR reads and gives no DNA. The sample table sets out several thousand distinct CDR3 sequences. Each sample's input was 200 to 250 ng genomic DNA, 30,000 to 45,000 genome equivalents. In addition, the sample was reused for a study of T cell repertoires in aging, cancer and after chemotherapy. That source adds: Age-matched healthy donors had significantly more diverse, less clonal blood TCR repertoires than untreated cancer patients. Healthy donors lost TCR diversity with age mainly through richness, cancer patients through richness and evenness.

J is TRBJ2-5 and V is TRBV7-2; TCRdb indicates TRBD1, and absent DNA this call remains unverified. Sequenced sample: peripheral blood. The clonotype originates from a human donor in good health. The CDR3 reads CASSSSLGAETQYF.